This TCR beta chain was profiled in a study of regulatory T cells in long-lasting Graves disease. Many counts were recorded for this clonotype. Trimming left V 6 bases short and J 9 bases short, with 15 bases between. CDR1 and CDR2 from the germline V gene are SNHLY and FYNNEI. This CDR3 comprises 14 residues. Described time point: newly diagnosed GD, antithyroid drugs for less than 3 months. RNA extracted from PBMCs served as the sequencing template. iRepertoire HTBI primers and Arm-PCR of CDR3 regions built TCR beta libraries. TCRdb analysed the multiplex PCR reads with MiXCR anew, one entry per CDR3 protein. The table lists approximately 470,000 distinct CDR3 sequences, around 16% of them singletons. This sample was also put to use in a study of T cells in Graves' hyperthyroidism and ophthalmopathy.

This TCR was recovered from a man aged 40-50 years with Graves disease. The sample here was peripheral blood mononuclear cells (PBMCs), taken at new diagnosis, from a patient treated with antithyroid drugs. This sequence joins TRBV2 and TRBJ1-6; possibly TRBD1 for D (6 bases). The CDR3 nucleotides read TGTGCCAGCAGCGAGGGGGGCGTAATTTCACCCCTCCACTTT. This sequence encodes CASSEGGVISPLHF.